Following are 11 T cell receptor beta chains from one sample sequenced in a study of OX40 agonist ivuxolimab in advanced cancers. TCRdb's table, derived via immunoSEQ multiplex PCR, lists solely in-frame clones and lacks some. Altogether roughly 8,700 clones are present, around 90% being singletons, with the ten largest covering approximately 4.7%. Source: CD4+ or CD8+ T cells sorted from blood, taken in a trial of the OX40 agonist ivuxolimab. These receptors came from an adult with an advanced solid tumor such as melanoma, head and neck, liver or kidney cancer.

V usage is TRBV2 and J usage is TRBJ2-2, with TRBD2 as a possible D gene (6 bases). CDR1 and CDR2 (germline): SNHLY, FYNNEI. The CDR3 runs 15 residues. The ends were cut back, 11 bases at V and 7 bases at J, with 23 bases in the middle. The CDR3 sequence: CAGGSLWSADGELFF. CDR3 DNA sequence: TGTGCCGGGGGGAGCCTTTGGTCAGCAGACGGGGAGCTGTTTTTT.

The gene calls are TRBV13 and TRBJ2-5; either TRBD1 or TRBD2 may supply D (5 bases each). The germline CDR1 and CDR2 sequences are PRHDT and FYEKMQ (reference sequence). This CDR3 region has 15 residues. The V and J ends lost 2 bases and 0 bases respectively, with 10 bases between them. DNA of the CDR3: TGTGCCAGCAGCTTAAACTTGGGGGACCAAGAGACCCAGTACTTC. Protein: CASSLNLGDQETQYF.

There are a few counts of this clone. The identical CDR3 is also encoded by other nucleotide sequences in the sample. The J gene is TRBJ2-5, the V gene TRBV7-2; D unclear. Trimming cost V 2 bases and J 4 bases, with 8 bases left between them. Germline V lookup: CDR1 SGHTA, CDR2 FQGNSA. This CDR3 is built from 13 residues. This chain's CDR3 is CASSLSLGETQYF. In nucleotides, the CDR3 is TGTGCCAGCAGCTTATCTTTGGGAGAGACCCAGTACTTC.

About this clone: Germline is not matched at one junction end, which may reflect a read error. The chain carries TRBV20-1 and TRBJ2-7; D unresolved. The germline V gene has CDR1 DFQATT and CDR2 SNEGSKA (reference sequence). The CDR3 length is 10 residues. This chain's CDR3 is CSAREVLGNF. The DNA for the CDR3 is TGCAGTGCTAGAGAGGTCCTAGGGAACTTC.

The chain uses TRBV6-5 and TRBJ1-2; TRBD1 aligns across 10 bases. The V gene's germline CDR1 is MNHEY and CDR2 SVGAGI. The CDR3 sequence is 14 residues long. V lost 6 bases, J lost 3 bases, and 4 bases stayed unmatched. The CDR3 DNA is TGTGCCAGCAGAAGGGACAGGGGCCACTATGGCTACACCTTC. Residues: CASRRDRGHYGYTF.

The gene calls are TRBV7-9 and TRBJ1-5; D is uncertain. V lost 5 bases, J lost 6 bases, and 8 bases lay in between. The CDR3 runs 12 residues. Germline V gene data show CDR1 as SEHNR and CDR2 as FQNEAQ (reference sequence). The CDR3 DNA follows: TGTGCCAGCAGCCGAACCGGTCAGCCCCAGCATTTT. Protein sequence: CASSRTGQPQHF.

The chain combines TRBV4-2 with TRBJ2-1; 7 nucleotides agree with TRBD2. V was clipped by 3 bases and J by 9 bases; unmatched bases: 14. CDR3 size: 16 residues. Germline V lookup: CDR1 LGHNA, CDR2 YNFKEQ. CDR3: CASSQAHGTTRLEQFF. The CDR3 region has the DNA TGTGCCAGCAGCCAGGCTCACGGGACTACAAGGCTTGAGCAGTTCTTC.

This clone appeared once. The chain employs TRBV19 and TRBJ2-1; no clear D. CDR3 length: 15 amino acids. The V end was cut by 3 bases, the J end by 0 bases, with 9 bases between. Germline V lookup: CDR1 LNHDA, CDR2 SQIVND (reference sequence). The DNA for the CDR3 is TGTGCCAGTAGTATCTCCTTGAGCTCCTACAATGAGCAGTTCTTC. Translating gives CASSISLSSYNEQFF.

This clone was seen only once. The CDR3 DNA follows: TGCGCCAGCAGCCCTAGCGGATACTACGAGCAGTACTTC. Protein: CASSPSGYYEQYF. The gene calls are TRBV5-1 and TRBJ2-7, with 7 nucleotides matching TRBD2. From germline, CDR1 is SGHRS and CDR2 YFSETQ. The V segment lost 4 bases and the J segment 3 bases; nucleotides outside the gene matches: 4. The CDR3 consists of 13 residues.

V gene TRBV5-5 combines with J gene TRBJ1-3; perhaps TRBD1 as D (5 bases). Deletions cut 4 bases from V and 0 bases from J, with 11 bases between. This CDR3 region has 15 residues. The V gene's germline CDR1 is SGHKS and CDR2 YYEKEE (reference sequence). As DNA, the CDR3 is TGTGCCAGCAGCCACGGGACCTACTCTGGAAACACCATATATTTT. This codes for CASSHGTYSGNTIYF.

The chain couples TRBV5-1 to TRBJ2-7; 7 nucleotides line up with TRBD2. Germline CDR1 and CDR2: SGHRS and YFSETQ. This CDR3 region has 15 residues. Unmatched junction bases numbered 10, after V lost 0 bases and J lost 7 bases. The CDR3 spells CASSLVASGGDEQYF. CDR3 nucleotides: TGCGCCAGCAGCTTGGTGGCTAGCGGAGGGGATGAGCAGTACTTC.